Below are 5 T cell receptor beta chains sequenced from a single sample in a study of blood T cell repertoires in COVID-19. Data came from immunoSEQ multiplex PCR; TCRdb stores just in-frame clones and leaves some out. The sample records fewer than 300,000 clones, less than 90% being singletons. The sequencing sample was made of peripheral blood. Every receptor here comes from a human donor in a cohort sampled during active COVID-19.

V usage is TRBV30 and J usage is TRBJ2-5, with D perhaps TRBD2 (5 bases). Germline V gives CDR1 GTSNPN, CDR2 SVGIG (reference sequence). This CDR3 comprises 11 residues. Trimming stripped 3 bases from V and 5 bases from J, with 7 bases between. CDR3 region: CAWRSGETQYF. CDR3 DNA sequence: TGTGCCTGGAGGTCGGGGGAGACCCAGTACTTC.

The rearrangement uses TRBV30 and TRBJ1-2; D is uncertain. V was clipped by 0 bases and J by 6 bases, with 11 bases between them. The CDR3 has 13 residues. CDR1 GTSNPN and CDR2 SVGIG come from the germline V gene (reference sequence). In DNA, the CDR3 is TGTGCCTGGAGTGTGGGAGGCTTCGATGGCTACACCTTC. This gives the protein CAWSVGGFDGYTF.

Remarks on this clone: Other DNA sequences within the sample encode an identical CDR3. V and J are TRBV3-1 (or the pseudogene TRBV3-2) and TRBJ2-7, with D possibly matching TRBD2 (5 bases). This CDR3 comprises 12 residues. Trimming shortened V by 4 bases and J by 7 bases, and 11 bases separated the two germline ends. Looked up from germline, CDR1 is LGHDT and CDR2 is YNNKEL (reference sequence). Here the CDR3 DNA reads TGTGCCAGCAGCCCCAACCGGGGAGAGCAGTACTTC. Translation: CASSPNRGEQYF.

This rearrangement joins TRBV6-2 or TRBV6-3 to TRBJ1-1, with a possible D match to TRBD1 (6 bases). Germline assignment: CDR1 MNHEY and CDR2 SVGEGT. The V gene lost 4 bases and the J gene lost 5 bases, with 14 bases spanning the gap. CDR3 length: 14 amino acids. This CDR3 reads CASSSNRDRTEAFF. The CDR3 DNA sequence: TGTGCCAGCAGTTCAAACAGGGATAGGACTGAAGCTTTCTTT.

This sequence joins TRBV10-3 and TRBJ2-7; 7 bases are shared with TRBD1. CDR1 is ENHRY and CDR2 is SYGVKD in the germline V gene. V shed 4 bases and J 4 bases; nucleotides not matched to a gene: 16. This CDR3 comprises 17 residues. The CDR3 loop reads CAISGFEPGQSFYEQYF. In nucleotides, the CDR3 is TGTGCCATCAGTGGATTCGAACCGGGACAGAGTTTTTACGAGCAGTACTTC.